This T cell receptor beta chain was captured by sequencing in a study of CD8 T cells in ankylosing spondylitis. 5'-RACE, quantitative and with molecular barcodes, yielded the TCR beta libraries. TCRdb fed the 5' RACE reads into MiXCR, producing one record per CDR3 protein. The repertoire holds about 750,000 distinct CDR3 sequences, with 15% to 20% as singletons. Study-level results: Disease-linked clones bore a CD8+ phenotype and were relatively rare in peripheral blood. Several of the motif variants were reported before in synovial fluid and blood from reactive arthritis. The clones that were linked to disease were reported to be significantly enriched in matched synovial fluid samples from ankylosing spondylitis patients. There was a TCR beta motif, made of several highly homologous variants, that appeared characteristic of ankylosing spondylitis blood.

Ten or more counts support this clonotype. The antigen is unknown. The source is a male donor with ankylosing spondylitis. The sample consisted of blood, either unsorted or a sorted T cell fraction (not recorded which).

This CDR3 reads CSVAAADTQYF. The CDR3 DNA reads as TGCAGCGTTGCTGCCGCAGATACGCAGTATTTT. The V and J genes are TRBV29-1 and TRBJ2-3; D ambiguous. Germline V lookup: CDR1 SQVTM, CDR2 ANQGSEA. The CDR3 sequence is 11 residues long. The V end lost 4 bases, the J end lost 4 bases, and 6 bases lay between the germline ends.